Reported below is one T cell receptor beta chain. Its antigen is currently unknown. This entry comes from a study of regulatory dendritic cells for organ transplantation. Study results and caveats: Considerable individual heterogeneity was seen in alloreactive memory CD8+ T cells. Mature dendritic cells appeared to drive more memory CD8+ clonal expansion than regulatory ones.

This CDR3 is 15 amino acids long. With 1 base removed from V and 7 bases from J, the gap between germline ends came to 14 bases. In germline, CDR1 is LNHDA, CDR2 SQIVND (reference sequence). Clones were sequenced by immunoSEQ multiplex PCR, and TCRdb holds only the in-frame ones, with some missing. The repertoire includes tens of thousands of clones, around 79% of them detected once, and less than 2.5% sits in the top ten. This clonotype was sampled from a human donor in good health. The J gene is TRBJ1-5, the V gene TRBV19; a possible D gene is TRBD1 (5 bases). Sequencing input: memory CD4+ T cells from blood. As to subset: CD45RO+ memory T cells. CDR3 nucleotide sequence: TGTGCCAGTAGTATAGTGGGGCCACAGTCCCAGCCCCAGCATTTT. Translated: CASSIVGPQSQPQHF.